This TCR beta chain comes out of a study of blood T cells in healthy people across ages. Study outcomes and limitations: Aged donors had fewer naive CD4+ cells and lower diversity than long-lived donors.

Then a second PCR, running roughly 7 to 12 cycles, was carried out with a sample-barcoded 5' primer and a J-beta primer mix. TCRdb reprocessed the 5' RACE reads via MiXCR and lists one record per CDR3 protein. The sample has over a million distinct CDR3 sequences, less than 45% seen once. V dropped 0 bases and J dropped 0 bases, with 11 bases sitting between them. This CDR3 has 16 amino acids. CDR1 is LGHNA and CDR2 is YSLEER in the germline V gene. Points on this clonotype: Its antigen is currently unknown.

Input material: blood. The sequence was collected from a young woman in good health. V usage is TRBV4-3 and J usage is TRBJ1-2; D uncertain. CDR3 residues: CASSQELGVTNYGYTF. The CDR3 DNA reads TGCGCCAGCAGCCAAGAGTTGGGAGTGACTAACTATGGCTACACCTTC.